Each of the 27 T cell receptor beta chains below was sequenced from the same sample in a study of blood T cell repertoires in COVID-19. Libraries were prepared by immunoSEQ multiplex PCR; TCRdb keeps only in-frame clonotypes and omits some of them. The sample consists of under 80,000 clones, approximately 80% of them appearing once. Sequencing was performed on peripheral blood. These receptors were taken from a man older than 75 with acute or convalescent COVID-19.

The chain carries TRBV2 and TRBJ1-6; weak D call: TRBD1 (5 bases). CDR3 length: 14 amino acids. The V end lost 5 bases, the J end lost 6 bases, and 11 bases lay between the germline ends. Germline V CDR1 and CDR2: SNHLY, FYNNEI. This chain's CDR3 is CASSTDTINSPLHF. The DNA of the CDR3 is TGTGCCAGCAGTACGGACACCATTAATTCACCCCTCCACTTT.

This chain links TRBV7-8 with TRBJ1-1; no clear D gene. Germline-derived CDR1 and CDR2 are SGHVS and FQNEAQ. The CDR3 length is 12 residues. The germline V and J ends were trimmed by 5 bases and 5 bases, with 9 bases remaining between them. In nucleotides, the CDR3 is TGTGCCAGCAGCCCCGGAGCAACTGAAGCTTTCTTT. It translates to CASSPGATEAFF.

This clone came up a few times. The chain couples TRBV29-1 to TRBJ1-1; 9 bases fit TRBD1. This CDR3 spans 13 amino acids. V dropped 6 bases and J dropped 6; count of bases not matched to a gene: 8. Germline V gene sequence: CDR1 SQVTM, CDR2 ANQGSEA. As DNA, the CDR3 is TGCAGCGTCCCCGGGACAGGGACCGCTGAAGCTTTCTTT. Protein: CSVPGTGTAEAFF.

This clone was seen more than once but under ten times. The chain couples TRBV10-3 to TRBJ1-1; the D gene is possibly TRBD1 (6 bases). CDR1 ENHRY and CDR2 SYGVKD come from the germline V gene. This CDR3 spans 15 amino acids. Trimming pared 0 bases from V and 4 bases from J, leaving 12 bases between. This CDR3 reads CAISESLTGLTEAFF. The CDR3 nucleotides read TGTGCCATCAGTGAGTCCCTGACAGGACTCACTGAAGCTTTCTTT.

This chain connects TRBV7-3 to TRBJ2-7; D not certain. This CDR3 spans 18 amino acids. Trimming left V 2 bases short and J 5 bases short, with 25 bases between. Germline V CDR1 and CDR2: SGHTA, FQGTGA. CDR3 in DNA: TGTGCCAGCAGCTTATCGTCAGGTACCCTTCAAAAACCTCACGAGCAGTACTTC. Translating gives CASSLSSGTLQKPHEQYF. Together with reference TRBV7-3 and TRBJ2-7, the CDR3 gives the full variable domain: GAGVSQTPSNKVTEKGKYVELRCDPISGHTALYWYRQSLGQGPEFLIYFQGTGAADDSGLPNDRFFAVRPEGSVSTLKIQRTERGDSAVYLCASSLSSGTLQKPHEQYFGPGTRLTVT.

The chain employs TRBV28 and TRBJ2-1; TRBD2 might be the D (5 bases). Trimming took off 3 bases at V and 9 bases at J, with 9 bases between the two ends. Germline-derived CDR1 and CDR2 are MDHEN and SYDVKM. The CDR3 contains 12 residues. This chain's CDR3 is CASSLIRGEQFF. The CDR3 DNA follows: TGTGCCAGCAGTTTGATCCGGGGTGAGCAGTTCTTC.

This chain's CDR3 is CASSQTGGEKLFF. DNA for the CDR3: TGCGCCAGCAGCCAAACAGGGGGGGAAAAACTGTTTTTT. The chain has TRBV4-1 and TRBJ1-4; TRBD1 aligns across 8 bases. Germline values: CDR1 MGHRA, CDR2 YSYEKL. The CDR3 is 13 residues long. J was trimmed by 8 bases and V by 2 bases; bases with no gene match: 1.

The chain is built from TRBV11-3 and TRBJ1-1, with 8 bases lining up with TRBD1. This CDR3 region has 15 residues. Germline V lookup: CDR1 SGHNT, CDR2 YENEEA. J gave up 1 base and V 4 bases, and 5 bases lay outside the gene matches. CDR3 residues: CASSYYRGSNTEAFF. CDR3 DNA: TGTGCCAGCAGCTACTACAGGGGGTCGAACACTGAAGCTTTCTTT.

CDR3 loop: CASSPPGQGNTIYF. DNA of the CDR3: TGTGCCAGCAGTCCACCAGGACAGGGAAACACCATATATTTT. J is TRBJ1-3 and V is TRBV27; D perhaps matches TRBD1 (6 bases). The ends were cut back, 5 bases at V and 4 bases at J, with 12 bases in the middle. CDR1 MNHEY and CDR2 SMNVEV come from the germline V gene (reference sequence). The CDR3 runs 14 residues.

The chain combines TRBV28 with TRBJ2-2; 9 bases map to TRBD1. The CDR3 covers 15 residues. V trimming: 6 bases; J trimming: 8 bases; junction bases outside the gene matches: 10. Germline V gene data show CDR1 as MDHEN and CDR2 as SYDVKM. The DNA for the CDR3 is TGTGCCAGCAGCCCCGCCGGGACAGGGAGGGGGGAGCTGTTTTTT. Its translation: CASSPAGTGRGELFF.

The gene calls are TRBV5-1 and TRBJ1-1, with 8 bases matching TRBD1. Germline CDR1 SGHRS, CDR2 YFSETQ. This CDR3 has 15 amino acids. V shed 4 bases, J shed 3 bases, and the junction held 8 bases outside the gene matches. The CDR3 nucleotides read TGCGCCAGCAGCCTCGGATCGACAGGGGACACTGAAGCTTTCTTT. This codes for CASSLGSTGDTEAFF. Based on the CDR3 plus reference TRBV5-1 and TRBJ1-1, the full variable domain is KAGVTQTPRYLIKTRGQQVTLSCSPISGHRSVSWYQQTPGQGLQFLFEYFSETQRNKGNFPGRFSGRQFSNSRSEMNVSTLELGDSALYLCASSLGSTGDTEAFFGQGTRLTVV.

This chain uses TRBV3-1 (or the pseudogene TRBV3-2) with TRBJ2-5, with 14 positions matching TRBD2. Germline CDR1 reads LGHDT; CDR2 reads YNNKEL (reference sequence). Trimming took 4 bases from V and 4 from J; bases not matched to a gene: 2. The CDR3 is 15 amino acids. The chain's CDR3 is CASSPTSGGAETQYF. The CDR3 coding sequence is TGTGCCAGCAGCCCGACTAGCGGGGGGGCAGAGACCCAGTACTTC.

The V call is TRBV30, the J call TRBJ1-6; no clear D. Trimming stripped 0 bases from V and 10 bases from J, with 4 bases between. Germline loops: CDR1 GTSNPN, CDR2 SVGIG (reference sequence). The CDR3 spans 11 residues. The CDR3 bases are TGTGCCTGGAGTGTACTCTCACCCCTCCACTTT. It codes for CAWSVLSPLHF.

The V call is TRBV18, the J call TRBJ2-6; no clear D gene. Germline CDR1 and CDR2: KGHSH and LQKENI. CDR3 length: 15 residues. The ends were cut back, 0 bases at V and 4 bases at J, with 7 bases in the middle. This CDR3 reads CASSPPGYGANVLTF. The CDR3 nucleotides are TGTGCCAGCTCACCACCCGGGTACGGGGCCAACGTCCTGACTTTC.

This chain links TRBV25-1 with TRBJ1-5; D unclear. Germline CDR1 reads MGHDK; CDR2 reads SYGVNS. This CDR3 comprises 16 residues. The V end was cut by 1 base, the J end by 4 bases, with 14 bases between. CDR3 in DNA: TGTGCCAGCAGTGAATCGGGAACCCCGAATAATCAGCCCCAGCATTTT. Encoded protein: CASSESGTPNNQPQHF.

This sequence joins TRBV6-6 and TRBJ2-1; 7 bases line up with TRBD1. The V gene end was trimmed by 3 bases and the J gene end by 8 bases; junction bases not matched to a gene: 7. The CDR3 is made up of 14 amino acids. From germline, CDR1 is MNHNY and CDR2 SVGAGI (reference sequence). CDR3 region: CASSYPGTADEQFF. In DNA form, the CDR3 reads TGTGCCAGCAGTTATCCCGGGACAGCAGATGAGCAGTTCTTC.

The sample holds a few counts of this clone. The chain is built from TRBV7-2 and TRBJ2-1; D uncertain. Trimming removed 6 bases from V and 0 bases from J, with 12 bases in between. The CDR3 runs to 15 residues. The germline V gene has CDR1 SGHTA and CDR2 FQGNSA. CDR3 sequence: CASRQPGRSYNEQFF. The CDR3 DNA reads TGTGCCAGCAGACAACCTGGGCGCTCCTACAATGAGCAGTTCTTC.

The chain joins TRBV7-2 to TRBJ2-3; 15 bases are shared with TRBD2. Trimming took 5 bases from V and 4 from J; bases not matched to a gene: 13. There are 19 residues in the CDR3. CDR1 is SGHTA, CDR2 FQGNSA, per germline. The CDR3 protein is CASSVLGGLAGGSADTQYF. CDR3 DNA: TGTGCCAGCAGCGTACTTGGGGGACTAGCGGGAGGTAGCGCAGATACGCAGTATTTT.

As DNA, the CDR3 is TGCGCCAGCAGCGCTGGGACAGGGGAAGCCGGGGAGCTGTTTTTT. This sequence encodes CASSAGTGEAGELFF. The gene calls are TRBV5-1 and TRBJ2-2, with 10 nucleotides matching TRBD1. V lost 4 bases and J lost 6; bases outside the gene matches: 6. CDR1 is SGHRS and CDR2 is YFSETQ in the germline V gene. CDR3 length: 15 residues.

The rearrangement joins TRBV2 to TRBJ1-5; D not certain. Trimming shortened V by 4 bases and J by 2 bases, and 9 bases separated the two germline ends. CDR3 length: 14 residues. Germline CDR1 reads SNHLY; CDR2 reads FYNNEI. CDR3 bases: TGTGCCAGCAGTGGTATTGAGCGCAATCAGCCCCAGCATTTT. It encodes CASSGIERNQPQHF.

The chain links TRBV19 to TRBJ1-5, with D unclear. V was shortened by 5 bases and J by 6 bases, with 14 bases between the two germline ends. Germline V gene lookup returns CDR1 LNHDA and CDR2 SQIVND (reference sequence). The length of the CDR3 is 14 residues. DNA for the CDR3: TGTGCCAGTAGTTCGAGGTCGCTGGGTCAGCCCCAGCATTTT. Encoded protein: CASSSRSLGQPQHF.

CDR3 in amino acids: CASSPQYGVNGNQPQHF. Here the CDR3 DNA reads TGTGCCAGCTCACCACAGTACGGGGTTAACGGCAATCAGCCCCAGCATTTT. The gene calls are TRBV18 and TRBJ1-5, with D unresolved. The germline V gene encodes CDR1 KGHSH and CDR2 LQKENI. There are 17 residues in the CDR3. V shed 1 base and J shed 2 bases, with 15 bases lying between them.

This chain links TRBV11-1 with TRBJ1-5; TRBD1 matches 8 bases. Looked up from germline, CDR1 is SGHAT and CDR2 is FQDESV (reference sequence). V lost 5 bases and J lost 3; bases outside the gene matches: 6. The CDR3 has 15 amino acids. The CDR3 DNA reads as TGTGCCAGCAGCGCCAACAGGGGGGACAATCAGCCCCAGCATTTT. Amino acid sequence: CASSANRGDNQPQHF.

The V call is TRBV2, the J call TRBJ2-1, with TRBD2 as a possible D gene (5 bases). With 8 bases removed from V and 5 bases from J, the gap between germline ends came to 13 bases. Germline-derived CDR1 and CDR2 are SNHLY and FYNNEI. CDR3 length: 13 residues. The CDR3 region is CASSHGGNNEQFF. The CDR3 DNA reads as TGTGCCAGCTCTCATGGAGGAAACAATGAGCAGTTCTTC.

This sequence joins TRBV6-6 and TRBJ1-4; 10 bases align to TRBD1. The germline gives CDR1 MNHNY, CDR2 SVGAGI (reference sequence). V shed 6 bases and J 2 bases; nucleotides not matched to a gene: 6. The CDR3 sequence is 16 residues long. The DNA for the CDR3 is TGTGCCAGCAGCAAGGGGACAGGGGCCACTAATGAAAAACTGTTTTTT. It codes for CASSKGTGATNEKLFF.

This clone was counted only a few times. This chain connects TRBV28 to TRBJ2-2; 10 positions match TRBD2. The CDR3 totals 16 residues. The germline CDR1 and CDR2 sequences are MDHEN and SYDVKM. V trimming: 6 bases; J trimming: 4 bases; junction bases outside the gene matches: 8. The CDR3 coding sequence is TGTGCCAGCAGAACCAAAGCGGGAGGGATCACCGGGGAGCTGTTTTTT. Translated, it gives CASRTKAGGITGELFF.

The chain uses TRBV5-1 and TRBJ1-3; D is unresolved. The CDR3 runs to 15 residues. Germline V gene data show CDR1 as SGHRS and CDR2 as YFSETQ. Trimming pared 0 bases from V and 1 base from J, leaving 8 bases between. The CDR3, as DNA: TGCGCCAGCAGCTTGGGGCGGATTTCTGGAAACACCATATATTTT. Translation gives CASSLGRISGNTIYF.